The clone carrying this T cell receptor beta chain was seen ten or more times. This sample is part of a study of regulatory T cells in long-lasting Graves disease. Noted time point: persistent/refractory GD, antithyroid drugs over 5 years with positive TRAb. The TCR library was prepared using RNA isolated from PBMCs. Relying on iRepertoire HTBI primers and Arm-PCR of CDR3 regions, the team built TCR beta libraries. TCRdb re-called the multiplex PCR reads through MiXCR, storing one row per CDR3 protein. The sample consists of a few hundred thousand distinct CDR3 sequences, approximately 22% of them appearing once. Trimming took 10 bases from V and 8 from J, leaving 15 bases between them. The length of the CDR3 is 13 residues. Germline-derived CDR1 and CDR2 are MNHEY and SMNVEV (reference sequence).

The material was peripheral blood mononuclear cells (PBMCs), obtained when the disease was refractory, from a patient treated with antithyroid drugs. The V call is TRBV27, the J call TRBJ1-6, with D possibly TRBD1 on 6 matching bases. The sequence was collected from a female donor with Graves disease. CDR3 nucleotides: TGTGCCACCTCACAGGGTTGGGATTCACCCCTCCACTTT. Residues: CATSQGWDSPLHF.